A single sample is the source of the 12 T cell receptor beta chains below, sequenced in a study of cytomegalovirus exposure and HLA in healthy donors. The primer mix had 60 Vbeta and 13 Jbeta primers. Generated by immunoSEQ multiplex PCR, the TCRdb table keeps only in-frame clones and is missing some. This table holds 98,000 or so clones, about 75% found once. Input material: PBMCs. The receptors were sampled from a man between 60 and 75 years old in good health and CMV-seropositive.

This clone was observed a few times. The rearrangement uses TRBV29-1 and TRBJ1-4; possibly TRBD1 for D (5 bases). Germline V lookup: CDR1 SQVTM, CDR2 ANQGSEA. The CDR3 runs to 12 residues. Between the trimmed V and J ends, which lost 4 bases and 8 bases, there was a span of 11 bases. The CDR3 DNA reads as TGCAGCGTTGGGGGCCTGGGGGAAAAACTGTTTTTT. The encoded protein is CSVGGLGEKLFF.

The V call is TRBV10-3, the J call TRBJ2-3, with TRBD2 identical over 10 bases. V was pared by 6 bases and J by 2 bases, with 5 bases of the junction left unmatched. The CDR3 is made up of 15 amino acids. Germline assignment: CDR1 ENHRY and CDR2 SYGVKD. The CDR3 sequence: CAIRLTSGNTDTQYF. CDR3 bases: TGTGCCATCAGACTTACTAGCGGGAACACAGATACGCAGTATTTT.

This clone occurred once. The CDR3 is CATSRRAGGDTDTQYF. CDR3 DNA: TGTGCCACCAGCAGGCGGGCGGGGGGGGACACAGATACGCAGTATTTT. This sequence joins TRBV15 and TRBJ2-3; TRBD2 agrees at 9 bases. Germline loops: CDR1 LNHNV, CDR2 YYDKDF (reference sequence). V shed 3 bases, J shed 2 bases, and the junction held 6 bases outside the gene matches. This CDR3 has 16 residues.

The CDR3 here is CASRYWTSGDDTQYF. The CDR3, as DNA: TGTGCCAGCAGATATTGGACTAGCGGGGATGATACGCAGTATTTT. The V call is TRBV7-2, the J call TRBJ2-3; TRBD2 matches 12 bases. The ends lost 6 bases at V and 6 bases at J; junction bases unmatched: 7. The CDR3 loop spans 15 amino acids. The germline V gene encodes CDR1 SGHTA and CDR2 FQGNSA.

The chain uses TRBV7-9 and TRBJ1-1, with 8 bases fitting TRBD1. V lost 3 bases, J lost 3 bases, and 9 bases stayed unmatched. Per germline, CDR1 SEHNR and CDR2 FQNEAQ (reference sequence). This CDR3 is 16 amino acids long. DNA of the CDR3: TGTGCCAGCAGCTTGGGACAGGTGGGGGAGGACACTGAAGCTTTCTTT. As protein: CASSLGQVGEDTEAFF.

This clone came up a few times. The genes are TRBV7-9 and TRBJ2-2; 8 bases are a match to TRBD1. The V segment lost 5 bases and the J segment 7 bases; nucleotides outside the gene matches: 6. CDR1 and CDR2 from the germline V gene are SEHNR and FQNEAQ (reference sequence). There are 14 residues in the CDR3. The CDR3 DNA follows: TGTGCCAGCAGCCCGCAGGGGGCGGGCGGGGAGCTGTTTTTT. It is translated as CASSPQGAGGELFF.

The CDR3 loop is CASSSLNTDTQYF. The CDR3 DNA reads as TGCGCCAGCAGCTCACTTAACACAGATACGCAGTATTTT. The chain is built from TRBV5-1 and TRBJ2-3; D remains ambiguous. The V gene's germline CDR1 is SGHRS and CDR2 YFSETQ. V was trimmed by 3 bases and J by 2 bases, leaving 7 bases between them. The CDR3 runs 13 residues.

The chain's CDR3 is CASSQEVRGSQQYF. The CDR3 nucleotides are TGTGCCAGCAGCCAAGAAGTCCGGGGGAGTCAGCAGTACTTC. The chain combines TRBV14 with TRBJ2-7; possibly TRBD2 for D (6 bases). This CDR3 is 14 amino acids long. V lost 0 bases, J lost 8 bases, and 14 bases lay in between. Germline CDR1 reads SGHDN; CDR2 reads FVKESK.

In the case of this clone: Different DNA sequences within this sample yield the same CDR3. The CDR3 coding sequence is TGTGCCAGCAGCTTAGGGAACAGGGTTATCGAGACCCAGTACTTC. It is translated as CASSLGNRVIETQYF. The chain uses TRBV7-9 and TRBJ2-5, with D possibly matching TRBD1 (6 bases). The CDR3 consists of 15 residues. V shed 1 base and J shed 5 bases, with 14 bases lying between them. From germline, CDR1 is SEHNR and CDR2 FQNEAQ (reference sequence). The full variable domain, rest sourced from reference TRBV7-9 and TRBJ2-5, is DTGVSQNPRHKITKRGQNVTFRCDPISEHNRLYWYRQTLGQGPEFLTYFQNEAQLEKSRLLSDRFSAERPKGSFSTLEIQRTEQGDSAMYLCASSLGNRVIETQYFGPGTRLLVL.

The rearrangement uses TRBV7-3 and TRBJ1-1, with unresolved D. Trimming took off 2 bases at V and 1 base at J, with 5 bases between the two ends. The CDR3 totals 13 residues. CDR1 is SGHTA, CDR2 FQGTGA, per germline. In DNA form, the CDR3 reads TGTGCCAGCAGCTTAGCAGAGAACACTGAAGCTTTCTTT. Its protein product is CASSLAENTEAFF.

This chain joins TRBV19 and TRBJ1-5; D not certain. Germline V gene data show CDR1 as LNHDA and CDR2 as SQIVND (reference sequence). Deletions cut 5 bases from V and 7 bases from J, with 21 bases between. This CDR3 comprises 16 residues. CDR3 coding DNA: TGTGCCAGTAGTCAATCCGGCACGACTAGAGGGCAGCCCCAGCATTTT. Its translation is CASSQSGTTRGQPQHF.

This chain joins TRBV5-1 and TRBJ2-5; TRBD1 aligns across 9 bases. CDR3 length: 14 residues. J was trimmed by 1 base and V by 4 bases; bases with no gene match: 2. The germline V gene has CDR1 SGHRS and CDR2 YFSETQ. CDR3 nucleotides: TGCGCCAGCAGCCCGGACAGGGGCCAAGAGACCCAGTACTTC. Protein: CASSPDRGQETQYF.